This T cell receptor beta chain was sequenced in a study of blood T cell repertoires in COVID-19 (dated by TCRdb to 2018 to 2020). Background on the whole study: The collaborator samples originated in the United States, Italy and Spain and spanned the acute and convalescent phases of COVID-19. The prospective study material was composed of cDNA or gDNA derived from T cells, B-cell-depleted T cells, or PBMCs. Deeply sampled blood TCRbeta repertoires from subjects exposed to, actively infected with, or recovered from COVID-19 were included in the dataset. The repertoires were released in a freely available public database meant as a resource for research on the immune response to SARS-CoV-2. Samples were obtained from the ongoing ImmuneRACE study (first 160 participants) and from some 1,300 subjects provided by 6 global collaborators. A de-identified subject ID, COVID-19 status, age in years and sex were almost always included in the sample metadata. Where available, HLA class I and class II types were obtained from metadata supplied by the sample provider rather than from assay-based typing.

The immunoSEQ Assay, a bias-controlled multiplex PCR, was used to amplify TCRbeta CDR3 regions from genomic DNA. In the paper's pipeline: The number of nucleated cells in each sample was estimated from the amplification of reference gene primers within the assay. Sequence reads were collapsed and filtered to measure the absolute abundance of every unique TCRbeta CDR3 rearrangement. Productive Simpson clonality was computed per sample as the square root of Simpson's diversity index over productive rearrangements. TCRdb retrieved this table from immuneACCESS and kept in-frame rearrangements only. Not all clones are present; in checked studies, unresolved V genes account for under half, and no reason is known for the remainder. Clone size and V and J calls were adopted from that table, with D and trimming inferred from the DNA. In this sample the table shows about 170,000 clones, roughly 84% of which occur a single time. The ten largest clones add up to approximately 2.6% of the sample.

On this clone itself: Its target antigen remains unknown. No much larger clone exists at a distance of one base, and base qualities are not known.

Inclusive of the bounding cysteine and phenylalanine, the CDR3 is 14 residues long. The CDR3 DNA has 42 bases and is translated from base 1. The V and J ends are trimmed by 4 bases and 3 bases, leaving 10 bases between them. Via the germline V gene, CDR1 is SGHDN and CDR2 FVKESK. What the work shows at the level of the full study, not this receptor alone: The amount of clinical and demographic metadata varied by source and participant and was provided uncurated.

Each collaborating institution followed its own protocols to collect whole blood in K2EDTA tubes. For TCRbeta analysis, collaborators shipped samples in one of three forms: frozen whole blood, isolated PBMCs, or DNA extracted from either of those sample types. The receptor chain draws on TRBV14 and TRBJ1-5; the D gene remains uncertain. Sequencing was performed on peripheral blood. This TCR derives from a human donor with acute or convalescent COVID-19. The donor label of this sample is uncertain. The CDR3 amino acid sequence is: CASSRRGYNQPQHF. The nucleotide sequence reads as follows: TGTGCCAGCAGCCGTCGAGGATACAATCAGCCCCAGCATTTT.